The clone carrying this T cell receptor beta chain was counted at least ten times. This sample is part of a study of T cell responses to AZD1222 COVID-19 vaccine. Assay used: immunoSEQ multiplex PCR; TCRdb lists only in-frame clones, some missing. The sample has approximately 140,000 clones, over 75% seen once. Trimming stripped 2 bases from V and 7 bases from J, with 17 bases between. Germline loops: CDR1 SNHLY, CDR2 FYNNEI. There are 15 residues in the CDR3. This sequence was found in an adult in good health. Sequencing was performed on peripheral blood, taken on day 0 of AZD1222 vaccination. V and J are TRBV2 and TRBJ1-1; D is possibly TRBD1 (5 bases). The CDR3 nucleotides read TGTGCCAGCAGTGAATCCGACCGGGGCGCCGGTGAAGCTTTCTTT. Its translation: CASSESDRGAGEAFF.